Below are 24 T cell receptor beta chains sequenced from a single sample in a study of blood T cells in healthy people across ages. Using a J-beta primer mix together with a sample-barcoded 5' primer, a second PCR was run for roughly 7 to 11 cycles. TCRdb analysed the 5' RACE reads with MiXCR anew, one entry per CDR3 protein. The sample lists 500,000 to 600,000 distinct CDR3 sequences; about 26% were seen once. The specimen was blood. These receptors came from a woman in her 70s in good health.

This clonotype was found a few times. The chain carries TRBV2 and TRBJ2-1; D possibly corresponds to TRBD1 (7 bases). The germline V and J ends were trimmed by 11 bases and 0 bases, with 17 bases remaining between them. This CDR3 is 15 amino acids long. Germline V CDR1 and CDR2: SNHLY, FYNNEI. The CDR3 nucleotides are TGTGCCGGTACTGTGCAGGGGGGCTCCTACAATGAGCAGTTCTTC. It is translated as CAGTVQGGSYNEQFF.

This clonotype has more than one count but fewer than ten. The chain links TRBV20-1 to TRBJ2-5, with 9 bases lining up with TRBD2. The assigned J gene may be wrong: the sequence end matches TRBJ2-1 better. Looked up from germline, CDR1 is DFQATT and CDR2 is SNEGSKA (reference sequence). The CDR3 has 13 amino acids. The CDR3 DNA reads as TGCAGTGCGGAACTAGCGGGCGTCAATGAGCAGTTCTTC. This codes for CSAELAGVNEQFF.

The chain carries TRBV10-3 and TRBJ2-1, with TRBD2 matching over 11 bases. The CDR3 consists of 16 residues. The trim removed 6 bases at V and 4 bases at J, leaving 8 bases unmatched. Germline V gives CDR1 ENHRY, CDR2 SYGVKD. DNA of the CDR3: TGTGCCATCAGCAACCCCGGGACTAGCGGATACAATGAGCAGTTCTTC. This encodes CAISNPGTSGYNEQFF.

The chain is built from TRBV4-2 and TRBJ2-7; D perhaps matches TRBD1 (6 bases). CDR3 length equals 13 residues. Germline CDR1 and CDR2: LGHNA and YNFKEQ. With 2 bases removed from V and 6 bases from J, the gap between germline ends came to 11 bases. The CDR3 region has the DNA TGTGCCAGCAGCCAACTGATAGGGGGCGAGCAGTACTTC. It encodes CASSQLIGGEQYF.

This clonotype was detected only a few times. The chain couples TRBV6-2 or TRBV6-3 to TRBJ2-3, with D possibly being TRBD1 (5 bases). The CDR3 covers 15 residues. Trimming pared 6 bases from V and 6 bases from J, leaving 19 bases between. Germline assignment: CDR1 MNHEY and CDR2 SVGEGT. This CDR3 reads CASSLPQGWVDTQYF. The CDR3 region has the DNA TGTGCCAGCAGCCTACCCCAGGGTTGGGTTGATACGCAGTATTTT.

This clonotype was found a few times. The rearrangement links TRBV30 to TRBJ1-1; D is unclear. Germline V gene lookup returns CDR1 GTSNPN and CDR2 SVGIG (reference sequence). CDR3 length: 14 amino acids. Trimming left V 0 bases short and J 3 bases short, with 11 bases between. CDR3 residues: CAWSVVSGYTEAFF. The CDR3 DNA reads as TGTGCCTGGAGTGTGGTCTCGGGCTACACTGAAGCTTTCTTT.

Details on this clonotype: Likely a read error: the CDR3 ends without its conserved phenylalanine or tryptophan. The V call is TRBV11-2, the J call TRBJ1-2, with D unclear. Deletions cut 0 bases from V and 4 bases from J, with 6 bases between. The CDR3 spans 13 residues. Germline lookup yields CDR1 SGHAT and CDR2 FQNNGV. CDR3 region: CASSLDRIYGYTL. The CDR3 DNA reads TGTGCCAGCAGCTTAGATAGGATCTATGGCTACACCCTC.

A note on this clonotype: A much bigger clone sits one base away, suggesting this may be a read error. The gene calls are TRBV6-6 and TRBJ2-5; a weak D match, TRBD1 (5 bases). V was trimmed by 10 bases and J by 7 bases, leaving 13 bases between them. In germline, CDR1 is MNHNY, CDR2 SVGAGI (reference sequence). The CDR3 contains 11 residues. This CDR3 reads CATTVRGTQYF. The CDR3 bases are TGTGCCACCACAGTTAGGGGGACCCAGTACTTC.

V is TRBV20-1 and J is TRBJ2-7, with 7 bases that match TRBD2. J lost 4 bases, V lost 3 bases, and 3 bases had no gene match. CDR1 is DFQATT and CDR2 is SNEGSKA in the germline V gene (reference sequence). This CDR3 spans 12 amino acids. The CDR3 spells CSARASGYEQYF. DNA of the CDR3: TGCAGTGCTAGGGCTAGCGGATACGAGCAGTACTTC.

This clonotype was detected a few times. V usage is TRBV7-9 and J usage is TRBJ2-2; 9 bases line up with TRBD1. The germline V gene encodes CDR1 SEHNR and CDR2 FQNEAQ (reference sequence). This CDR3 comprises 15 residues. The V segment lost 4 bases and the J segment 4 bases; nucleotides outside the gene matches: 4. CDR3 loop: CASSSGTGRTGELFF. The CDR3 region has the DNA TGTGCCAGCAGCTCTGGGACAGGGCGCACCGGGGAGCTGTTTTTT. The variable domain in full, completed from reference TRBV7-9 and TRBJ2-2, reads DTGVSQNPRHKITKRGQNVTFRCDPISEHNRLYWYRQTLGQGPEFLTYFQNEAQLEKSRLLSDRFSAERPKGSFSTLEIQRTEQGDSAMYLCASSSGTGRTGELFFGEGSRLTVL.

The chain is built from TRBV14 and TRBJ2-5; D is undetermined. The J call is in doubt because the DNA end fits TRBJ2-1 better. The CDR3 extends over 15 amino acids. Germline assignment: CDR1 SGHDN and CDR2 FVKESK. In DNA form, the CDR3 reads TGTGCCAGCAGCCAAGAATACGCACGCGTGAGAGAGCAGTTCTTC. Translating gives CASSQEYARVREQFF.

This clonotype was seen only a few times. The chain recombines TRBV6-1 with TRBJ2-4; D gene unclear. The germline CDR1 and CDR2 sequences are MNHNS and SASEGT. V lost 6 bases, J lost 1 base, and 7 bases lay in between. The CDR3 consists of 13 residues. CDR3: CASRVSAKNIQYF. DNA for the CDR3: TGTGCCAGCAGAGTCTCCGCCAAAAACATTCAGTACTTC.

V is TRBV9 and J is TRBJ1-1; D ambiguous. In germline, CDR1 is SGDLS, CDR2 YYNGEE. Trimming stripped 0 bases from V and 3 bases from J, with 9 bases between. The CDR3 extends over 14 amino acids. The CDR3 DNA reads TGTGCCAGCAGCGTAGACATAGAGGACACTGAAGCTTTCTTT. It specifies CASSVDIEDTEAFF.

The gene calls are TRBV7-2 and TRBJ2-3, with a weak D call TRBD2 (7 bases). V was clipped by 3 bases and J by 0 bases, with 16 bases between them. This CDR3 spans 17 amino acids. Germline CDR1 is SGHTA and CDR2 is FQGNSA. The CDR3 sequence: CASSFRGGASSTDTQYF. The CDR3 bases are TGTGCCAGCAGCTTTAGGGGGGGTGCAAGTAGCACAGATACGCAGTATTTT.

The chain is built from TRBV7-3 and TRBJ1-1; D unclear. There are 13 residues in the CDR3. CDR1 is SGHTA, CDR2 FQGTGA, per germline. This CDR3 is CATAPQSGTEAFF. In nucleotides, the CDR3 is TGTGCTACGGCCCCTCAGAGTGGCACTGAAGCTTTCTTT.

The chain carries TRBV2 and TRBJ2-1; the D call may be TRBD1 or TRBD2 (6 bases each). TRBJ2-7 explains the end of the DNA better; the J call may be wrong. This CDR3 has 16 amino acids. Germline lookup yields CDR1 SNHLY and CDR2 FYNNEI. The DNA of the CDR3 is TGTGCCAGCAGTGAAGCGGGTTGGGGGGCTGGTTACGAGCAGTACTTC. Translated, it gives CASSEAGWGAGYEQYF.

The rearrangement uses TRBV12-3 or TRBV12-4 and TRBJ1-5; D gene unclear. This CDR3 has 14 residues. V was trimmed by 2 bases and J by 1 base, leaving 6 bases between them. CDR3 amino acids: CASSLRYSNQPQHF. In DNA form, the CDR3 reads TGTGCCAGCAGTTTAAGGTACAGCAATCAGCCCCAGCATTTT.

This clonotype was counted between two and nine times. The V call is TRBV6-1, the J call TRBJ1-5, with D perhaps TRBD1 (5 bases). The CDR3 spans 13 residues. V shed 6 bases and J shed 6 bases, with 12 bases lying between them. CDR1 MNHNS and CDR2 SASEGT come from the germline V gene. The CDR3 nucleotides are TGTGCCAGCAGAGACAGCGGCCCTCAGCCCCAGCATTTT. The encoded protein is CASRDSGPQPQHF.

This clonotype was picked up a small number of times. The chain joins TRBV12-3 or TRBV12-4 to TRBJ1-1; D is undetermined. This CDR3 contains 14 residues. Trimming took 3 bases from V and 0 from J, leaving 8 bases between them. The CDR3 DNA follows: TGTGCCAGCAGTTTGGGGAATATGAACACTGAAGCTTTCTTT. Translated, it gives CASSLGNMNTEAFF.

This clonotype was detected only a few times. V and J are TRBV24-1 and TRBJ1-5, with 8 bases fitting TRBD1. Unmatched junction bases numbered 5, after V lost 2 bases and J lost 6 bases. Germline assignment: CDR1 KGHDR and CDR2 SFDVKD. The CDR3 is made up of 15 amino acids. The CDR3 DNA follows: TGTGCCACCAGTGATTCCCAGGGGGCAGTTCAGCCCCAGCATTTT. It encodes CATSDSQGAVQPQHF.

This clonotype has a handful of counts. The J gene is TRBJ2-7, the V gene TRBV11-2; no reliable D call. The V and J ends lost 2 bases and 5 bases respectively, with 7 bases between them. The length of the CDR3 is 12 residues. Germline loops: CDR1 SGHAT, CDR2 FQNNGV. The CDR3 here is CASSLRGNEQYF. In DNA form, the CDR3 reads TGTGCCAGCAGCTTACGTGGCAACGAGCAGTACTTC.

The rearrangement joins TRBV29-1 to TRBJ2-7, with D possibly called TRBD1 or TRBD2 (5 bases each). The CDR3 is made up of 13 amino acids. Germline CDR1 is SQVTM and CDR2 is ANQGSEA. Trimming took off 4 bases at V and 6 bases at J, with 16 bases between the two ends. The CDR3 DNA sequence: TGCAGCGTTGCCCCGGGACCAAACCCCGAGCAGTACTTC. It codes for CSVAPGPNPEQYF.

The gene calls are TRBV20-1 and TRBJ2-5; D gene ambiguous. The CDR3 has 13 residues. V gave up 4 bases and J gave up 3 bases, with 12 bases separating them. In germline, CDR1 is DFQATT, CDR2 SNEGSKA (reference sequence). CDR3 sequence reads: CSATNTGKETQYF. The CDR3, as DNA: TGCAGTGCTACAAACACCGGAAAAGAGACCCAGTACTTC.

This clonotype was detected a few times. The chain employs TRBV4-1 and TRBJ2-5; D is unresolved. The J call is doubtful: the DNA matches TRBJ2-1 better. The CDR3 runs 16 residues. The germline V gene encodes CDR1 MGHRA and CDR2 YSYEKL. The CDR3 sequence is CASSQDRRPRVNEQFF. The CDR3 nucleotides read TGCGCCAGCAGCCAAGATCGGAGACCAAGGGTCAATGAGCAGTTCTTC.